The following is a T cell receptor beta chain sequence with its context. Antigen specificity is unknown. This entry comes from a study of identical twins. Whole-study findings and limits: Out-of-frame alpha sequences shared by twins were enriched for low generation probability. Abundant beta clonotypes from cord blood bore fewer insertions; memory repertoires lacked this pattern.

TCRdb re-analysed the 5' RACE reads in MiXCR, keeping a single row per CDR3 protein. The data show 500,000 or so distinct CDR3 sequences, more than 13% seen once. Germline assignment: CDR1 MNHNS and CDR2 SASEGT. Between the trimmed V and J ends, which lost 10 bases and 3 bases, there was a span of 16 bases. CDR3 length: 13 amino acids. These sequences were also reported in another study, on yellow fever vaccine responses in identical twins.

The sample consisted of CD4+ T cells sorted from blood. The TCR comes from a woman between 18 and 29 years old in good health. The rearrangement joins TRBV6-1 to TRBJ2-7, with no clear D. Written as DNA, the CDR3 is TGTGCCACGGCACGAAGCTCTCGCTACGAGCAGTACTTC. As protein: CATARSSRYEQYF.